These 16 T cell receptor beta chains were sequenced from one sample in a study of T cell responses to AZD1222 COVID-19 vaccine (dated by TCRdb to 2020 to 2022). Libraries were prepared through the immunoSEQ multiplex PCR assay. In its TCRdb copy, this immuneACCESS table keeps in-frame sequences only and misses some clones. Where compared with another copy, unresolved V genes explain less than half of these, and the others have no known cause. In this sample the table shows around 140,000 clones, over 75% of which occur a single time. The ten largest clones capture about 7.9% of the sample. This specimen's time point label, per the study, means: about 28 days (+/-7) after the second vaccine dose. In light of the paper, this sample's treatment or condition label describes: meningococcal conjugate vaccine given as trial control. The source material was peripheral blood, sampled 28 days after the second dose of the MenACWY control vaccine. These receptors were obtained from an adult who received the MenACWY meningococcal vaccine as a control.

This chain uses TRBV2 with TRBJ2-1; the D gene could be TRBD1 or TRBD2 (5 bases each). Looked up from germline, CDR1 is SNHLY and CDR2 is FYNNEI. This CDR3 has 12 residues. Trimming cost V 3 bases and J 9 bases, with 9 bases left between them. DNA for the CDR3: TGTGCCAGCAGTGAGGGGGTCGGTGAGCAGTTCTTC. Amino acids: CASSEGVGEQFF.

The J gene is TRBJ2-3, the V gene TRBV30, with 9 bases fitting TRBD1. Per germline, CDR1 GTSNPN and CDR2 SVGIG (reference sequence). This CDR3 is built from 15 residues. With V trimmed by 3 bases and J by 2 bases, 6 bases remained unmatched. CDR3 in amino acids: CAWRGGQGPTDTQYF. The CDR3 DNA reads TGTGCCTGGAGGGGAGGACAGGGGCCCACAGATACGCAGTATTTT.

V is TRBV6-4 and J is TRBJ1-2; D not resolved. This CDR3 region has 15 residues. V was shortened by 8 bases and J by 6 bases, with 22 bases between the two germline ends. Germline CDR1 reads MRHNA; CDR2 reads SNTAGT. The CDR3: CASAGIGQTGDGYTF. CDR3 sequence (DNA): TGTGCCAGCGCGGGGATAGGGCAAACCGGGGATGGCTACACCTTC.

The V and J genes are TRBV7-9 and TRBJ1-2; D possibly corresponds to TRBD1 (5 bases). Trimming pared 1 base from V and 4 bases from J, leaving 13 bases between. The length of the CDR3 is 15 residues. Germline assignment: CDR1 SEHNR and CDR2 FQNEAQ (reference sequence). The CDR3 spells CASSLVGRYLYGYTF. For the CDR3, the DNA is TGTGCCAGCAGCTTAGTGGGGCGGTACCTCTATGGCTACACCTTC. Complete variable domain (other parts from reference TRBV7-9 and TRBJ1-2): DTGVSQNPRHKITKRGQNVTFRCDPISEHNRLYWYRQTLGQGPEFLTYFQNEAQLEKSRLLSDRFSAERPKGSFSTLEIQRTEQGDSAMYLCASSLVGRYLYGYTFGSGTRLTVV.

The chain carries TRBV5-1 and TRBJ2-2; TRBD1 agrees at 7 bases. CDR1 is SGHRS and CDR2 is YFSETQ in the germline V gene. The CDR3 runs 15 residues. V was pared by 2 bases and J by 7 bases, with 8 bases of the junction left unmatched. The DNA of the CDR3 is TGCGCCAGCAGCTTCGGGACAGTGTATGACGGGGAGCTGTTTTTT. This gives the protein CASSFGTVYDGELFF. The full variable domain, in which reference TRBV5-1 and TRBJ2-2 provide the parts outside the CDR3, is KAGVTQTPRYLIKTRGQQVTLSCSPISGHRSVSWYQQTPGQGLQFLFEYFSETQRNKGNFPGRFSGRQFSNSRSEMNVSTLELGDSALYLCASSFGTVYDGELFFGEGSRLTVL.

The chain is built from TRBV11-2 and TRBJ2-7; TRBD2 aligns across 11 bases. V was pared by 4 bases and J by 0 bases, with 2 bases of the junction left unmatched. The CDR3 contains 15 residues. Per the germline V gene, CDR1 is SGHAT and CDR2 is FQNNGV. The CDR3 region is CASSWTSGLSYEQYF. The CDR3 coding sequence is TGTGCCAGCAGCTGGACTAGCGGGCTCTCCTACGAGCAGTACTTC. Combining the CDR3 with reference TRBV11-2 and TRBJ2-7 gives the whole variable domain EAGVAQSPRYKIIEKRQSVAFWCNPISGHATLYWYQQILGQGPKLLIQFQNNGVVDDSQLPKDRFSAERLKGVDSTLKIQPAKLEDSAVYLCASSWTSGLSYEQYFGPGTRLTVT.

V and J are TRBV19 and TRBJ2-1, with TRBD1 matching over 9 bases. This CDR3 is built from 16 residues. The V and J ends lost 3 bases and 7 bases, in that order; junction bases with no gene match: 10. Germline assignment: CDR1 LNHDA and CDR2 SQIVND (reference sequence). The CDR3 loop is CASSIRGTGIRNEQFF. The CDR3 nucleotides are TGTGCCAGTAGTATTAGGGGGACAGGGATTCGTAATGAGCAGTTCTTC.

Here the CDR3 DNA reads TGCGCCAGCAGCTTGGCTATTACCTACAATGAGCAGTTCTTC. It is translated as CASSLAITYNEQFF. The V call is TRBV5-1, the J call TRBJ2-1; D remains unclear. The V and J ends lost 0 bases and 2 bases respectively, with 6 bases between them. Germline assignment: CDR1 SGHRS and CDR2 YFSETQ. The CDR3 loop spans 14 amino acids.

The chain links TRBV4-1 to TRBJ2-2, with 9 bases fitting TRBD1. Unmatched junction bases numbered 12, after V lost 0 bases and J lost 4 bases. CDR1 and CDR2 from the germline V gene are MGHRA and YSYEKL. The CDR3 has 19 residues. The CDR3 loop reads CASSQDQIVRTGVTGELFF. The CDR3 region has the DNA TGCGCCAGCAGCCAAGATCAAATAGTTCGGACAGGGGTCACCGGGGAGCTGTTTTTT.

The rearrangement uses TRBV6-5 and TRBJ1-5; D is uncertain. CDR1 and CDR2 (germline): MNHEY, SVGAGI. The CDR3 sequence is 13 residues long. Trimming took 6 bases from V and 3 from J, leaving 9 bases between them. The CDR3 loop is CASSSKVNQPQHF. DNA of the CDR3: TGTGCCAGCAGCTCAAAAGTCAATCAGCCCCAGCATTTT.

This chain connects TRBV14 to TRBJ1-5, with D unresolved. The CDR3 runs 14 residues. Germline V CDR1 and CDR2: SGHDN, FVKESK. Trimming took 1 base from V and 10 from J, leaving 14 bases between them. The CDR3 nucleotides read TGTGCCAGCAGCCAAGCTACCTTTGTAGGACCCCAGCATTTT. Protein product: CASSQATFVGPQHF. Drawing the rest from reference TRBV14 and TRBJ1-5, the complete variable domain is EAGVTQFPSHSVIEKGQTVTLRCDPISGHDNLYWYRRVMGKEIKFLLHFVKESKQDESGMPNNRFLAERTGGTYSTLKVQPAELEDSGVYFCASSQATFVGPQHFGDGTRLSIL.

The chain combines TRBV10-3 with TRBJ2-3; possibly TRBD1 for D (6 bases). The CDR3 consists of 17 residues. The germline V and J ends were trimmed by 7 bases and 0 bases, with 20 bases remaining between them. The germline V gene has CDR1 ENHRY and CDR2 SYGVKD. In nucleotides, the CDR3 is TGTGCCATCAAAAACACTCGGGGACAAGCTAGCACAGATACGCAGTATTTT. It specifies CAIKNTRGQASTDTQYF.

V is TRBV7-2 and J is TRBJ1-3; 8 positions match TRBD1. Germline lookup yields CDR1 SGHTA and CDR2 FQGNSA. The V gene end was trimmed by 4 bases and the J gene end by 3 bases; junction bases not matched to a gene: 2. The CDR3 is made up of 14 amino acids. CDR3 protein: CASSSDRGGNTIYF. CDR3 nucleotides: TGTGCCAGCAGCTCCGACAGGGGTGGAAACACCATATATTTT.

The CDR3 DNA follows: TGTGCCAGCAGCTTAAAGAATGGGGAAGGTTGGGTGACCTTC. Translated, it gives CASSLKNGEGWVTF. The chain recombines TRBV11-2 with TRBJ1-2; D ambiguous. V lost 2 bases, J lost 14 bases, and 21 bases lay in between. The CDR3 totals 14 residues. Germline lookup yields CDR1 SGHAT and CDR2 FQNNGV. Full variable domain (remainder filled in from reference TRBV11-2 and TRBJ1-2): EAGVAQSPRYKIIEKRQSVAFWCNPISGHATLYWYQQILGQGPKLLIQFQNNGVVDDSQLPKDRFSAERLKGVDSTLKIQPAKLEDSAVYLCASSLKNGEGWVTFGSGTRLTVV.

This clone was detected only once. This rearrangement joins TRBV7-9 to TRBJ2-5, with D possibly matching TRBD1 (6 bases). The CDR3 extends over 15 amino acids. Germline lookup yields CDR1 SEHNR and CDR2 FQNEAQ (reference sequence). Trimming took 8 bases from V and 0 from J, leaving 16 bases between them. CDR3 in amino acids: CASVRQTGNQETQYF. For the CDR3, the DNA is TGTGCCAGCGTGCGCCAGACAGGAAACCAAGAGACCCAGTACTTC.

This chain joins TRBV6-5 and TRBJ2-4; D ambiguous. Germline values: CDR1 MNHEY, CDR2 SVGAGI. This CDR3 is 14 amino acids long. With 6 bases removed from V and 2 bases from J, the gap between germline ends came to 11 bases. The CDR3 reads CASSPAATKNIQYF. DNA for the CDR3: TGTGCCAGCAGCCCAGCCGCCACCAAAAACATTCAGTACTTC.